Following are 14 T cell receptor beta chains from one sample sequenced in a study of CD8 T cells in ankylosing spondylitis. One entry per CDR3 protein results from TCRdb running MiXCR on the 5' RACE reads. The sample lists approximately 210,000 distinct CDR3 sequences; 9.5% to 15% were seen once. The sample taken for sequencing was blood, either unsorted or a sorted T cell fraction (not recorded which). The receptor set was obtained from a male donor with ankylosing spondylitis or in good health (not recorded which).

This clonotype appeared many times. The rearrangement uses TRBV12-3 or TRBV12-4 and TRBJ2-2, with a tentative D call TRBD1 (5 bases). CDR3 length equals 16 residues. Trimming cost V 3 bases and J 3 bases, with 14 bases left between them. The CDR3 region has the DNA TGTGCCAGCAGTTTCGAAGGACAAGACTACACCGGGGAGCTGTTTTTT. Residues: CASSFEGQDYTGELFF.

This clonotype was observed a handful of times. J is TRBJ2-7 and V is TRBV7-8; D unclear. Germline V gene lookup returns CDR1 SGHVS and CDR2 FQNEAQ. The CDR3 runs to 14 residues. V lost 5 bases to trimming and J lost 2 bases, with 13 bases between them. This CDR3 reads CASSPYHGTYEQYF. CDR3 in DNA: TGTGCCAGCAGCCCCTATCACGGCACCTACGAGCAGTACTTC.

A few counts support this clonotype. The chain employs TRBV27 and TRBJ2-7, with a weak D call TRBD2 (5 bases). The V end was cut by 3 bases, the J end by 0 bases, with 15 bases between. Germline loops: CDR1 MNHEY, CDR2 SMNVEV (reference sequence). The CDR3 has 16 residues. The CDR3 reads CASSLNGKQLSYEQYF. The CDR3 nucleotides read TGTGCCAGCAGTTTGAACGGGAAACAGCTCTCCTACGAGCAGTACTTC.

Only a few counts were recorded for this clonotype. CDR3 coding DNA: TGTGCCAGCAGTTTACGGGGTTCGGCCGCTGAAGCTTTCTTT. It specifies CASSLRGSAAEAFF. This chain connects TRBV12-3 or TRBV12-4 to TRBJ1-1; D is undetermined. The germline V and J ends were trimmed by 2 bases and 6 bases, with 13 bases remaining between them. CDR3 size: 14 residues.

This clonotype showed up many times. The chain has TRBV5-1 and TRBJ2-2; D is possibly TRBD1 (6 bases). CDR1 is SGHRS, CDR2 YFSETQ, per germline. This CDR3 is built from 15 residues. Trimming left V 1 base short and J 4 bases short, with 11 bases between. The CDR3 nucleotides read TGCGCCAGCAGCTTGTACAGGGCGCGCACCGGGGAGCTGTTTTTT. Amino acids: CASSLYRARTGELFF.

This clonotype was picked up many times. V usage is TRBV7-9 and J usage is TRBJ2-2, with TRBD2 identical over 7 bases. Germline V lookup: CDR1 SEHNR, CDR2 FQNEAQ (reference sequence). This CDR3 is 15 amino acids long. V lost 2 bases, J lost 4 bases, and 4 bases stayed unmatched. CDR3 nucleotide sequence: TGTGCCAGCAGCTTAAGCCTAGCGGTCACCGGGGAGCTGTTTTTT. Its translation is CASSLSLAVTGELFF.

This clonotype was seen a handful of times. This rearrangement joins TRBV3-1 to TRBJ2-7; 10 bases line up with TRBD1. Germline CDR1 and CDR2: LGHDT and YNNKEL (reference sequence). This CDR3 has 14 amino acids. After removal of 4 bases from V and 6 bases from J, the junction contained 6 bases not matched to a gene. The CDR3 nucleotides are TGTGCCAGCAGCCCGGGACAGGGGACCTTCGAGCAGTACTTC. It specifies CASSPGQGTFEQYF.

This clonotype was recorded once. The chain combines TRBV6-1 with TRBJ2-1, with D unresolved. Trimming took 4 bases from V and 3 from J, leaving 7 bases between them. CDR3 length: 13 residues. The germline V gene encodes CDR1 MNHNS and CDR2 SASEGT. The CDR3 sequence is CASSVTSYNEQFF. For the CDR3, the DNA is TGTGCCAGCAGTGTCACAAGCTACAATGAGCAGTTCTTC.

The chain combines TRBV12-3 or TRBV12-4 with TRBJ2-1, with 16 positions matching TRBD2. The CDR3 extends over 18 amino acids. After removal of 6 bases from V and 7 bases from J, the junction contained 12 bases not matched to a gene. CDR3 in DNA: TGTGCCAGCAGCCCGGGACTAGCGGGAGGGCCTCGGTCAAATGAGCAGTTCTTC. Encoded protein: CASSPGLAGGPRSNEQFF.

The table lists this clonotype with a few counts. CDR3: CTGLAETSSYNEQFF. The DNA for the CDR3 is TGCACCGGACTAGCGGAAACCAGCTCCTACAATGAGCAGTTCTTC. The V call is TRBV29-1, the J call TRBJ2-1, with 10 bases that match TRBD2. CDR1 is SQVTM, CDR2 ANQGSEA, per germline. The length of the CDR3 is 15 residues.

Only a few counts were recorded for this clonotype. The V gene is TRBV12-3 or TRBV12-4, the J gene TRBJ2-1; D possibly corresponds to TRBD2 (5 bases). Trimming shortened V by 6 bases and J by 8 bases, and 17 bases separated the two germline ends. The CDR3 is made up of 14 amino acids. The CDR3, as DNA: TGTGCCAGCAGCCTCAACGCTGAGGGCGATGAGCAGTTCTTC. This gives the protein CASSLNAEGDEQFF.

There are a few counts of this clonotype. The J gene is TRBJ2-2, the V gene TRBV2; D ambiguous. Trimming stripped 2 bases from V and 5 bases from J, with 3 bases between. The CDR3 is made up of 12 amino acids. Germline V gene lookup returns CDR1 SNHLY and CDR2 FYNNEI. The CDR3 sequence: CASSERTGELFF. The CDR3 DNA is TGTGCCAGCAGTGAACGGACCGGGGAGCTGTTTTTT.

The chain combines TRBV9 with TRBJ2-1; 7 bases are a match to TRBD1. Germline trimming cut 3 bases from V and 1 base from J; bases unmatched to any gene: 7. The CDR3 extends over 16 amino acids. From germline, CDR1 is SGDLS and CDR2 YYNGEE. The DNA of the CDR3 is TGTGCCAGCAGCGCTCGACAGGGACGGTCCTACAATGAGCAGTTCTTC. This gives the protein CASSARQGRSYNEQFF.

About this clonotype itself: Compared with germline, one end of the junction differs, possibly owing to a read error. V is TRBV12-3 or TRBV12-4 and J is TRBJ2-7, with a weak D call TRBD2 (6 bases). The CDR3 is made up of 14 amino acids. DNA of the CDR3: TGTGCCAGCAGTTCGGGGGACGGCTCCTGCGAGCAGTACTTC. Its protein is CASSSGDGSCEQYF.